The 30 T cell receptor beta chains listed next were all sequenced from one sample in a study of cytomegalovirus exposure and HLA in healthy donors. 60 Vbeta and 13 Jbeta primers were used in PCR. Here immunoSEQ multiplex PCR was the method, and the copy in TCRdb shows in-frame clones only, minus some. This table lists 100,000 to 150,000 clones. The sample comprised PBMCs. Every receptor here comes from a man aged 40-55 years in good health and CMV-seronegative.

The genes are TRBV11-3 and TRBJ2-5; D gene ambiguous. The CDR3 covers 14 residues. Trimming removed 1 base at V and 5 bases at J, with 11 bases between. CDR1 is SGHNT, CDR2 YENEEA, per germline. The CDR3 DNA reads TGTGCCAGCAGCTTAGTGTGGGCAATTGAGACCCAGTACTTC. This codes for CASSLVWAIETQYF.

J is TRBJ2-7 and V is TRBV30, with D tentatively TRBD1 (6 bases). This CDR3 region has 12 residues. The V gene lost 5 bases and the J gene lost 9 bases, with 17 bases spanning the gap. Germline values: CDR1 GTSNPN, CDR2 SVGIG (reference sequence). The CDR3 spells CAWVGDTGGQYF. CDR3 coding DNA: TGTGCCTGGGTCGGGGACACGGGCGGGCAGTACTTC.

For the CDR3, the DNA is TGCGCCAGCAGTGAGTCGGGCAGGGTTTACGAGCAGTACTTC. Translating gives CASSESGRVYEQYF. The rearrangement links TRBV10-1 to TRBJ2-7; possible D gene TRBD1, 5 bases. The CDR3 has 14 amino acids. Germline CDR1 WNHNN, CDR2 SYGVQD (reference sequence). V lost 0 bases and J lost 4, with 10 bases in between.

The chain joins TRBV25-1 to TRBJ2-2, with D possibly matching TRBD2 (5 bases). Trimming pared 4 bases from V and 3 bases from J, leaving 15 bases between. CDR3 length: 16 residues. Germline lookup yields CDR1 MGHDK and CDR2 SYGVNS. CDR3 coding DNA: TGTGCCAGCAGTGCCAATTCAGCGGCGGACACCGGGGAGCTGTTTTTT. This sequence encodes CASSANSAADTGELFF. Based on the CDR3 plus reference TRBV25-1 and TRBJ2-2, the full variable domain is EADIYQTPRYLVIGTGKKITLECSQTMGHDKMYWYQQDPGMELHLIHYSYGVNSTEKGDLSSESTVSRIRTEHFPLTLESARPSHTSQYLCASSANSAADTGELFFGEGSRLTVL.

V gene TRBV7-9 combines with J gene TRBJ1-2; 7 nucleotides agree with TRBD1. Per germline, CDR1 SEHNR and CDR2 FQNEAQ (reference sequence). V dropped 5 bases and J dropped 6; count of bases not matched to a gene: 6. The CDR3 consists of 13 residues. Written as DNA, the CDR3 is TGTGCCAGCAGCCTGAGACAGGGTAATGGCTACACCTTC. This encodes CASSLRQGNGYTF.

The chain joins TRBV5-4 to TRBJ2-3, with 10 positions matching TRBD2. Trimming cost V 0 bases and J 4 bases; bases outside gene matches: 2. Germline V lookup: CDR1 SGHNT, CDR2 YYREEE (reference sequence). CDR3 size: 15 residues. CDR3 protein: CASSLDLAGADTQYF. As DNA, the CDR3 is TGTGCCAGCAGCTTGGATCTAGCGGGAGCAGATACGCAGTATTTT.

The rearrangement links TRBV7-9 to TRBJ1-2; 8 bases align to TRBD1. The CDR3 runs 14 residues. Germline trimming cut 5 bases from V and 6 bases from J; bases unmatched to any gene: 8. Germline-derived CDR1 and CDR2 are SEHNR and FQNEAQ (reference sequence). For the CDR3, the DNA is TGTGCCAGCAGCCCAACAGGGGGAGGTGATGGCTACACCTTC. Its translation: CASSPTGGGDGYTF.

The CDR3 loop is CASSPTGGDTGELFF. The DNA for the CDR3 is TGTGCCAGCAGCCCGACAGGGGGCGACACCGGGGAGCTGTTTTTT. The J gene is TRBJ2-2, the V gene TRBV7-6; 10 nucleotides line up with TRBD1. CDR1 and CDR2 (germline): SGHVS, FNYEAQ. With V trimmed by 5 bases and J by 3 bases, 3 bases remained unmatched. The CDR3 sequence is 15 residues long.

The chain has TRBV9 and TRBJ2-3; no reliable D call. The CDR3 sequence is 13 residues long. Trimming removed 3 bases at V and 1 base at J, with 6 bases between. Germline assignment: CDR1 SGDLS and CDR2 YYNGEE. The CDR3 reads CASSAFGTDTQYF. Here the CDR3 DNA reads TGTGCCAGCAGCGCTTTTGGCACAGATACGCAGTATTTT.

V gene TRBV4-3 combines with J gene TRBJ1-2; no clear D gene. Looked up from germline, CDR1 is LGHNA and CDR2 is YSLEER. V gave up 0 bases and J gave up 8 bases, with 22 bases separating them. The CDR3 contains 17 residues. CDR3 bases: TGCGCCAGCAGCCAAGATCCACCTTCATTTGCCCTTCGGGGCTACACCTTC. It specifies CASSQDPPSFALRGYTF.

The chain carries TRBV27 and TRBJ2-1; D uncertain. Germline V gene sequence: CDR1 MNHEY, CDR2 SMNVEV (reference sequence). This CDR3 has 11 residues. The V end was cut by 6 bases, the J end by 4 bases, with 4 bases between. In DNA form, the CDR3 reads TGTGCCAGCAGCCCTTACAATGAGCAGTTCTTC. It yields the protein CASSPYNEQFF.

The gene calls are TRBV11-3 and TRBJ1-1; unclear D gene. There are 15 residues in the CDR3. CDR1 is SGHNT and CDR2 is YENEEA in the germline V gene. Deletions cut 1 base from V and 1 base from J, with 10 bases between. The chain's CDR3 is CASSLGAAGNTEAFF. CDR3 nucleotides: TGTGCCAGCAGCTTAGGGGCCGCCGGGAACACTGAAGCTTTCTTT.

The chain carries TRBV7-6 and TRBJ2-5; the D is unclear. The CDR3 is made up of 9 amino acids. Germline lookup yields CDR1 SGHVS and CDR2 FNYEAQ. DNA of the CDR3: TGTGCAGAGCAGCGCCCACCGTACTTC. It specifies CAEQRPPYF.

This chain joins TRBV5-1 and TRBJ1-6, with D maybe TRBD1 (6 bases). V lost 0 bases and J lost 4, with 8 bases in between. The CDR3 loop spans 15 amino acids. Germline V gene data show CDR1 as SGHRS and CDR2 as YFSETQ. CDR3 protein: CASSLGDKYNSPLHF. In DNA, the CDR3 is TGCGCCAGCAGCTTGGGGGACAAATATAATTCACCCCTCCACTTT.

Concerning this clone: The junction shows a germline mismatch at one end, possibly a read error. The chain employs TRBV7-7 and TRBJ2-1, with D maybe TRBD1 (6 bases). CDR1 SSHAT and CDR2 FNYEAQ come from the germline V gene (reference sequence). This CDR3 comprises 15 residues. CDR3 protein: CASSASGDPYNEQFF. CDR3 sequence (DNA): TGTGCTAGCAGCGCCTCAGGGGATCCCTACAATGAGCAGTTCTTC. Using reference TRBV7-7 and TRBJ2-1 for the parts outside the CDR3, the full variable domain is GAGVSQSPRYKVTKRGQDVTLRCDPISSHATLYWYQQALGQGPEFLTYFNYEAQPDKSGLPSDRFSAERPEGSISTLTIQRTEQRDSAMYRCASSASGDPYNEQFFGPGTRLTVL.

The gene calls are TRBV5-3 and TRBJ1-5; 7 nucleotides match TRBD1. Being an ORF, TRBV5-3 has a function that is uncertain. With 3 bases clipped from V and 4 bases from J, the junction kept 7 bases outside the gene matches. This CDR3 region has 15 residues. This CDR3 is CARSCETGVNQPQHF. The CDR3 DNA reads as TGTGCCAGAAGCTGCGAAACAGGGGTAAATCAGCCCCAGCATTTT.

The chain employs TRBV6-1 and TRBJ2-7; D not certain. CDR3 length: 13 amino acids. Germline V gene sequence: CDR1 MNHNS, CDR2 SASEGT. Trimming removed 10 bases at V and 1 base at J, with 14 bases between. CDR3 sequence reads: CATYSTPSYEQYF. Here the CDR3 DNA reads TGTGCCACCTACTCGACACCGTCCTACGAGCAGTACTTC.

The rearrangement links TRBV19 to TRBJ1-5; 10 nucleotides align to TRBD1. The CDR3 runs 15 residues. With V trimmed by 6 bases and J by 4 bases, 6 bases remained unmatched. Germline CDR1 and CDR2: LNHDA and SQIVND (reference sequence). CDR3 protein: CASRRDRGGNQPQHF. CDR3 nucleotide sequence: TGTGCCAGTAGGAGGGACAGGGGAGGGAATCAGCCCCAGCATTTT. Complete variable domain (other parts from reference TRBV19 and TRBJ1-5): DGGITQSPKYLFRKEGQNVTLSCEQNLNHDAMYWYRQDPGQGLRLIYYSQIVNDFQKGDIAEGYSVSREKKESFPLTVTSAQKNPTAFYLCASRRDRGGNQPQHFGDGTRLSIL.

This chain joins TRBV5-1 and TRBJ2-2, with D tentatively TRBD1 (6 bases). The CDR3 runs to 16 residues. V was shortened by 0 bases and J by 0 bases, with 9 bases between the two germline ends. Germline V CDR1 and CDR2: SGHRS, YFSETQ. The CDR3 sequence: CASSLGRGPNTGELFF. CDR3 DNA sequence: TGCGCCAGCAGCTTGGGCAGGGGACCGAACACCGGGGAGCTGTTTTTT.

J is TRBJ2-5 and V is TRBV19; 9 bases match TRBD1. Germline CDR1 reads LNHDA; CDR2 reads SQIVND (reference sequence). Trimming took 5 bases from V and 4 from J; bases not matched to a gene: 5. The CDR3 spans 14 residues. The chain's CDR3 is CASSFQTGGETQYF. The CDR3 DNA sequence: TGTGCCAGTAGTTTCCAGACAGGGGGAGAGACCCAGTACTTC. The full variable domain, completed using reference TRBV19 and TRBJ2-5, is DGGITQSPKYLFRKEGQNVTLSCEQNLNHDAMYWYRQDPGQGLRLIYYSQIVNDFQKGDIAEGYSVSREKKESFPLTVTSAQKNPTAFYLCASSFQTGGETQYFGPGTRLLVL.

The chain carries TRBV6-1 and TRBJ2-7, with D possibly TRBD1 on 5 matching bases. V gave up 9 bases and J gave up 6 bases, with 18 bases separating them. Germline loops: CDR1 MNHNS, CDR2 SASEGT. The CDR3 is 13 amino acids. The CDR3 bases are TGTGCCAGTACCGTCAGAGCGACAGCCGAGCAGTACTTC. It specifies CASTVRATAEQYF.

The chain combines TRBV7-8 with TRBJ1-4; the D is unclear. Germline CDR1 SGHVS, CDR2 FQNEAQ. Trimming stripped 2 bases from V and 7 bases from J, with 11 bases between. This CDR3 spans 14 amino acids. CDR3 coding DNA: TGTGCCAGCAGCTTAATAGAGCGTGGTGAAAAACTGTTTTTT. Translation gives CASSLIERGEKLFF. Drawing the rest from reference TRBV7-8 and TRBJ1-4, the complete variable domain is GAGVSQSPRYKVAKRGQDVALRCDPISGHVSLFWYQQALGQGPEFLTYFQNEAQLDKSGLPSDRFFAERPEGSVSTLKIQRTQQEDSAVYLCASSLIERGEKLFFGSGTQLSVL.

The chain couples TRBV5-4 to TRBJ2-3; 14 positions match TRBD2. Looked up from germline, CDR1 is SGHNT and CDR2 is YYREEE (reference sequence). V lost 4 bases, J lost 4 bases, and 2 bases stayed unmatched. There are 15 residues in the CDR3. The CDR3 region is CASSRLAGGADTQYF. As DNA, the CDR3 is TGTGCCAGCAGCCGACTAGCGGGAGGGGCAGATACGCAGTATTTT.

This rearrangement joins TRBV9 to TRBJ1-1, with a weak D call TRBD1 (5 bases). The germline V gene encodes CDR1 SGDLS and CDR2 YYNGEE. The V and J ends lost 3 bases and 3 bases respectively, with 12 bases between them. CDR3 length equals 14 residues. Here the CDR3 reads CASSARGGDTEAFF. The CDR3 bases are TGTGCCAGCAGCGCGCGCGGAGGGGACACTGAAGCTTTCTTT. Full variable domain (missing parts from reference TRBV9 and TRBJ1-1): DSGVTQTPKHLITATGQRVTLRCSPRSGDLSVYWYQQSLDQGLQFLIQYYNGEERAKGNILERFSAQQFPDLHSELNLSSLELGDSALYFCASSARGGDTEAFFGQGTRLTVV.

The genes are TRBV29-1 and TRBJ2-7; 9 bases fit TRBD2. Per the germline V gene, CDR1 is SQVTM and CDR2 is ANQGSEA. The CDR3 contains 13 residues. Losses at the gene ends were 4 bases for V and 4 bases for J; bases not matched to a gene: 5. This CDR3 reads CSVAQREVYEQYF. The CDR3 nucleotides are TGCAGCGTTGCCCAGCGGGAGGTTTACGAGCAGTACTTC.

V is TRBV30 and J is TRBJ2-7; TRBD1 matches at 9 bases. This CDR3 region has 14 residues. Trimming at V came to 5 bases and at J to 3 bases, leaving 8 bases not matched to a gene. Germline CDR1 reads GTSNPN; CDR2 reads SVGIG (reference sequence). The CDR3 loop is CAWDPGQGNYEQYF. CDR3 nucleotide sequence: TGTGCCTGGGACCCGGGACAGGGTAACTACGAGCAGTACTTC.

The chain carries TRBV30 and TRBJ2-7; 8 positions match TRBD1. The CDR3 runs to 16 residues. Germline loops: CDR1 GTSNPN, CDR2 SVGIG (reference sequence). Trimming removed 0 bases from V and 1 base from J; junction bases left unmatched: 8. Written as DNA, the CDR3 is TGTGCCTGGAGTGTCCTACCCGGGACAGGTTCCTACGAGCAGTACTTC. This gives the protein CAWSVLPGTGSYEQYF. Together with reference TRBV30 and TRBJ2-7, the CDR3 gives the full variable domain: SQTIHQWPATLVQPVGSPLSLECTVEGTSNPNLYWYRQAAGRGLQLLFYSVGIGQISSEVPQNLSASRPQDRQFILSSKKLLLSDSGFYLCAWSVLPGTGSYEQYFGPGTRLTVT.

The V call is TRBV5-1, the J call TRBJ1-5; D remains unclear. Per the germline V gene, CDR1 is SGHRS and CDR2 is YFSETQ. The V end was cut by 0 bases, the J end by 0 bases, with 7 bases between. The CDR3 runs 15 residues. Here the CDR3 DNA reads TGCGCCAGCAGCTTGGGCGGTTCTAGCAATCAGCCCCAGCATTTT. Encoded protein: CASSLGGSSNQPQHF. The whole variable domain, remainder taken from reference TRBV5-1 and TRBJ1-5, is KAGVTQTPRYLIKTRGQQVTLSCSPISGHRSVSWYQQTPGQGLQFLFEYFSETQRNKGNFPGRFSGRQFSNSRSEMNVSTLELGDSALYLCASSLGGSSNQPQHFGDGTRLSIL.

This chain uses TRBV6-5 with TRBJ2-1; 12 bases align to TRBD2. The junction had 5 bases not matched to a gene; V was cut back by 1 base and J by 7 bases. Germline lookup yields CDR1 MNHEY and CDR2 SVGAGI. The CDR3 is 16 amino acids. CDR3 coding DNA: TGTGCCAGCAGTTACTTAGATCTAGCGGGAGGGAATGAGCAGTTCTTC. Its protein product is CASSYLDLAGGNEQFF.

Of note for this clone: Other DNA sequences in this sample translate to the same CDR3. CDR3: CASSLGGAGDVADTQYF. The CDR3, as DNA: TGTGCCAGCAGCTTAGGGGGGGCGGGAGATGTAGCAGATACGCAGTATTTT. This chain connects TRBV13 to TRBJ2-3; maybe TRBD2 (7 bases). The V and J ends lost 0 bases and 4 bases respectively, with 17 bases between them. Germline assignment: CDR1 PRHDT and CDR2 FYEKMQ (reference sequence). This CDR3 region has 17 residues. Full variable domain (remainder filled in from reference TRBV13 and TRBJ2-3): AAGVIQSPRHLIKEKRETATLKCYPIPRHDTVYWYQQGPGQDPQFLISFYEKMQSDKGSIPDRFSAQQFSDYHSELNMSSLELGDSALYFCASSLGGAGDVADTQYFGPGTRLTVL.